One sample yielded the 18 T cell receptor beta chains listed below, sequenced in a study of blood T cell repertoires in COVID-19. Sequencing was performed with immunoSEQ multiplex PCR; in TCRdb, only in-frame clones are kept and a portion is missing. The sample lists roughly 200,000 clones, 70% to 90% seen once, with 4.5% to 5% in the top ten. The specimen was peripheral blood. These receptors came from an elderly woman with acute or convalescent COVID-19.

The genes are TRBV30 and TRBJ2-7; 7 positions match TRBD2. After removal of 2 bases from V and 6 bases from J, the junction contained 13 bases not matched to a gene. CDR1 and CDR2 (germline): GTSNPN, SVGIG (reference sequence). The CDR3 extends over 15 amino acids. CDR3 coding DNA: TGTGCCTGGAGTCCCGGAATCGCGGGAGAGGCCGAGCAGTACTTC. Encoded protein: CAWSPGIAGEAEQYF.

The chain has TRBV7-2 and TRBJ1-5, with 7 bases aligning to TRBD1. The CDR3 runs 17 residues. Trimming cost V 1 base and J 2 bases; bases outside gene matches: 8. Germline V lookup: CDR1 SGHTA, CDR2 FQGNSA. CDR3 residues: CASSLVGQGVGNQPQHF. The CDR3 nucleotides read TGTGCCAGCAGCTTAGTCGGGCAGGGGGTCGGCAATCAGCCCCAGCATTTT.

A few counts support this clone. The CDR3 DNA follows: TGTGCCAGCAGCTTAGCCCATGGCAATCAGCCCCAGCATTTT. Translation gives CASSLAHGNQPQHF. The rearrangement links TRBV7-2 to TRBJ1-5; D unresolved. Trimming cost V 0 bases and J 2 bases, with 5 bases left between them. The CDR3 length is 14 residues. Germline assignment: CDR1 SGHTA and CDR2 FQGNSA.

This clone showed up just once. This chain joins TRBV2 and TRBJ1-5; 7 bases map to TRBD1. The V gene's germline CDR1 is SNHLY and CDR2 FYNNEI. This CDR3 is 14 amino acids long. Losses at the gene ends were 5 bases for V and 3 bases for J; bases not matched to a gene: 4. CDR3: CASSKQGINQPQHF. The CDR3 coding sequence is TGTGCCAGCAGTAAACAGGGGATCAATCAGCCCCAGCATTTT.

The rearrangement uses TRBV28 and TRBJ1-5; 8 bases agree with TRBD1. The length of the CDR3 is 15 residues. V shed 6 bases and J 2 bases; nucleotides not matched to a gene: 6. Germline V CDR1 and CDR2: MDHEN, SYDVKM. CDR3 residues: CASRETGAGNQPQHF. CDR3 nucleotides: TGTGCCAGCAGAGAGACAGGGGCGGGCAATCAGCCCCAGCATTTT.

This rearrangement joins TRBV11-2 to TRBJ2-5, with TRBD1 matching 12 bases. Germline CDR1 reads SGHAT; CDR2 reads FQNNGV. The CDR3 sequence is 17 residues long. J gave up 5 bases and V 2 bases, and 9 bases lay outside the gene matches. Written as DNA, the CDR3 is TGTGCCAGCAGCTTAAGGCGGGACAGGGGGCCGTGGGAGACCCAGTACTTC. This encodes CASSLRRDRGPWETQYF.

This clone was recorded once. A read error may account for a junction end that differs from germline. V gene TRBV11-2 combines with J gene TRBJ2-1; D is possibly TRBD2 (6 bases). Germline V CDR1 and CDR2: SGHAT, FQNNGV. This CDR3 comprises 15 residues. The chain's CDR3 is CASSLDGRPYHEQFF. CDR3 in DNA: TGTGCCAGCAGCTTAGACGGGAGACCCTACCATGAGCAGTTCTTC. Using reference TRBV11-2 and TRBJ2-1 for the parts outside the CDR3, the full variable domain is EAGVAQSPRYKIIEKRQSVAFWCNPISGHATLYWYQQILGQGPKLLIQFQNNGVVDDSQLPKDRFSAERLKGVDSTLKIQPAKLEDSAVYLCASSLDGRPYHEQFFGPGTRLTVL.

The V and J genes are TRBV10-2 and TRBJ2-1, with TRBD1 matching over 8 bases. With 8 bases clipped from V and 7 bases from J, the junction kept 10 bases outside the gene matches. CDR3 length: 14 residues. Germline loops: CDR1 WSHSY, CDR2 SAAADI. The CDR3 region is CASVRGQGGNEQFF. The CDR3 region has the DNA TGCGCCAGCGTCAGAGGACAGGGAGGTAATGAGCAGTTCTTC.

Only one count was recorded for this clone. This chain uses TRBV7-2 with TRBJ2-1; 10 nucleotides align to TRBD2. The germline CDR1 and CDR2 sequences are SGHTA and FQGNSA. V lost 1 base to trimming and J lost 10 bases; unmatched junction nucleotides: 7. The CDR3 has 15 amino acids. The CDR3 nucleotides read TGTGCCAGCAGCTTAGAGTTAGCGGGAGGCACGGAGCAGTTCTTC. Amino acids: CASSLELAGGTEQFF.

The chain is built from TRBV27 and TRBJ1-4; 7 positions match TRBD1. Germline-derived CDR1 and CDR2 are MNHEY and SMNVEV (reference sequence). This CDR3 has 14 residues. V dropped 9 bases and J dropped 5; count of bases not matched to a gene: 9. For the CDR3, the DNA is TGTGCCAGTCGATCGGGACAGAGAAATGAAAAACTGTTTTTT. The encoded protein is CASRSGQRNEKLFF.

A single count supports this clone. V and J are TRBV7-2 and TRBJ1-1; 11 bases fit TRBD1. The CDR3 extends over 15 amino acids. Per the germline V gene, CDR1 is SGHTA and CDR2 is FQGNSA. With 6 bases clipped from V and 3 bases from J, the junction kept 6 bases outside the gene matches. The CDR3 sequence is CASSRDRGIHTEAFF. The CDR3 DNA is TGTGCCAGCAGTCGGGACAGGGGGATTCACACTGAAGCTTTCTTT.

This chain links TRBV18 with TRBJ2-2, with a tentative D call TRBD2 (7 bases). CDR3 size: 16 residues. Between the trimmed V and J ends, which lost 3 bases and 6 bases, there was a span of 17 bases. Germline CDR1 is KGHSH and CDR2 is LQKENI. CDR3 protein: CASSPSTGRGAGELFF. The CDR3 DNA reads TGTGCCAGCTCACCCTCAACAGGGAGGGGAGCCGGGGAGCTGTTTTTT.

The chain uses TRBV7-6 and TRBJ2-1; 12 nucleotides agree with TRBD2. The germline V gene has CDR1 SGHVS and CDR2 FNYEAQ. Trimming removed 5 bases from V and 8 bases from J; junction bases left unmatched: 10. The CDR3 covers 16 residues. The CDR3 loop is CASSPPRLAGVDEQFF. In DNA form, the CDR3 reads TGTGCCAGCAGCCCACCGAGACTAGCGGGAGTGGATGAGCAGTTCTTC.

V is TRBV19 and J is TRBJ2-3; possibly TRBD1 for D (6 bases). Germline-derived CDR1 and CDR2 are LNHDA and SQIVND (reference sequence). CDR3 length: 15 amino acids. V shed 5 bases and J shed 1 base, with 13 bases lying between them. DNA for the CDR3: TGTGCCAGTAGTGGGGCAGGGGACGGCACAGATACGCAGTATTTT. Its translation is CASSGAGDGTDTQYF. The whole variable domain, remainder taken from reference TRBV19 and TRBJ2-3, is DGGITQSPKYLFRKEGQNVTLSCEQNLNHDAMYWYRQDPGQGLRLIYYSQIVNDFQKGDIAEGYSVSREKKESFPLTVTSAQKNPTAFYLCASSGAGDGTDTQYFGPGTRLTVL.

This clone was observed a single time. This CDR3 reads CATSDRTSGNMGEQFF. The CDR3 region has the DNA TGTGCCACCAGTGATCGGACTAGCGGGAATATGGGTGAGCAGTTCTTC. The chain joins TRBV24-1 to TRBJ2-1, with 12 positions matching TRBD2. The CDR3 contains 16 residues. Unmatched junction bases numbered 8, after V lost 3 bases and J lost 9 bases. Germline CDR1 is KGHDR and CDR2 is SFDVKD.

The CDR3 DNA reads as TGTGCCAGCTCACCCTGGACAGGGGTCGAGCAGTACTTC. Protein product: CASSPWTGVEQYF. The V call is TRBV18, the J call TRBJ2-7, with 9 nucleotides matching TRBD1. The length of the CDR3 is 13 residues. V gave up 3 bases and J gave up 6 bases; unmatched junction bases: 3. CDR1 is KGHSH and CDR2 is LQKENI in the germline V gene.

This clone was found once. This chain joins TRBV6-5 and TRBJ1-4, with TRBD1 as a possible D gene (5 bases). Germline-derived CDR1 and CDR2 are MNHEY and SVGAGI. The CDR3 is made up of 15 amino acids. V lost 6 bases to trimming and J lost 7 bases, with 18 bases between them. CDR3 amino acids: CASRADITGGEKLFF. Written as DNA, the CDR3 is TGTGCCAGCAGAGCAGACATAACCGGGGGTGAAAAACTGTTTTTT.

The chain carries TRBV4-3 and TRBJ2-6, with D maybe TRBD1 (6 bases). V dropped 1 base and J dropped 1 base, with 8 bases sitting between them. The CDR3 runs to 16 residues. The germline V gene encodes CDR1 LGHNA and CDR2 YSLEER. The CDR3 DNA sequence: TGCGCCAGCAGCCAAGGCCAGGGGTCTGGGGCCAACGTCCTGACTTTC. Its translation: CASSQGQGSGANVLTF.